This is a list of T cell receptor beta chains from one sample in a study of STAT5B mutations in CD4+ large granular lymphocyte leukemia. The repertoire was sequenced with immunoSEQ multiplex PCR; TCRdb's copy has only in-frame clones and lacks some. The sample has about 45,000 clones, approximately 83% seen once. Sequenced input: CD4+ T cells from blood buffy coats. Every receptor here comes from a human donor in good health. Each CDR3 is given with its conserved first and last residue. Each record gives: V gene, J gene, CDR3 protein.

>TRBV7-9|TRBJ2-1
CASSSKREFTYNEQFF
>TRBV4-1|TRBJ2-7
CASSFIGLAGREQYF
>TRBV11-2|TRBJ2-7
CASSLQGGFRDSSYEQYF
>TRBV4-2|TRBJ2-6
CASSRRLEGANVLTF
>TRBV6-6|TRBJ2-7
CASRLGGRRGEQYF
>TRBV19|TRBJ2-2
CASRGPGLPAGELFF
>TRBV20-1|TRBJ2-7
CSAPAAYEQYF
>TRBV6-1|TRBJ2-1
CASKAGLLRSEQFF
>TRBV11-2|TRBJ2-7
CASSSNRRPSGSGYEQYF
>TRBV19|TRBJ2-1
CASQGAGGTHNEQFF
>TRBV6-4|TRBJ2-7
CASSDSLTTGDYEQYF
>TRBV18|TRBJ2-7
CASSQGSGSPYEQYF
>TRBV18|TRBJ2-5
CASGTRELQETQYF
>TRBV4-3|TRBJ1-1
CASSHDSGNTEAFF
>TRBV7-9|TRBJ2-5
CASSLYMTSGGETQYF
>TRBV5-4|TRBJ1-4
CASSLSGVGEKLFF
>TRBV7-9|TRBJ1-1
CASSLNGRREAFF
>TRBV4-2|TRBJ2-5
CASSRDPGTSGRGGGETQYF
>TRBV5-1|TRBJ1-1
CASSLDRNTEAFF
>TRBV15|TRBJ2-2
CATSRGNTGELFF
>TRBV7-2|TRBJ1-1
CASSLVKNTEAFF
>TRBV5-4|TRBJ2-5
CASSFGRAQYF
>TRBV29-1|TRBJ2-4
CSFWTSGSYGNIQYF
>TRBV5-1|TRBJ2-7
CASSLVGVLNEQYF
>TRBV7-2|TRBJ1-2
CASRRDRRNYGYTF
>TRBV29-1|TRBJ2-3
CSVAGPGDTQYF
>TRBV2|TRBJ1-3
CASKEQENTIYF
>TRBV28|TRBJ2-1
CASSSWGLGVNEQFF
>TRBV6-1|TRBJ2-5
CASTPAGGSRETQYF
>TRBV5-1|TRBJ1-2
CASSLASTYGYTF
>TRBV2|TRBJ2-7
CARGPSGSYEQYF
>TRBV7-9|TRBJ2-7
CASSPGTRTYF
>TRBV28|TRBJ2-7
CASTPRGGPTYEQYF
>TRBV11-2|TRBJ2-7
CASSLGSQGNEQYF
>TRBV27|TRBJ1-1
CASSRSWDSTEAFF
>TRBV12-1|TRBJ2-3
CASSSRTSGSSPSDTQYF
>TRBV4-2|TRBJ2-3
CASSSRLAEASDTQYF
>TRBV7-2|TRBJ1-1
CASSLNRANTEAFF
>TRBV19|TRBJ1-5
CASSGEASNQPQHF
>TRBV12-2|TRBJ1-5
CASRLAFRVGWGNQPQHF
>TRBV5-4|TRBJ2-7
CASSLAKTGDKAYEQYF
>TRBV28|TRBJ1-5
CASKGPNQPQHF
>TRBV27|TRBJ1-2
CASSFNTNYGYTF
>TRBV7-2|TRBJ2-7
CASSPGQGSLEQYF
>TRBV11-2|TRBJ2-7
CASSSNRDRGEQYF
>TRBV9|NA
CASSVGGSLSEQYF
>TRBV30|TRBJ1-5
CAWSVPPNQPQHF
>TRBV29-1|TRBJ2-5
CSVGPGRETQYF
>TRBV12-5|TRBJ1-5
CASGLGPEVHF
>TRBV10-3|TRBJ2-3
CAISGADTQYF
>TRBV4-3|TRBJ2-1
CASSQATSEQFF
>TRBV18|TRBJ2-7
CASSTSGRAANEQYF
>TRBV19|TRBJ2-1
CASRNRLESYNEQFF
>TRBV25-1|TRBJ1-6
CAAWAHREGYNSPLHF
>TRBV7-9|TRBJ2-3
CASSSAIGLTSTDTQYF
>TRBV19|TRBJ2-1
CASSTGTSGRNEQFF
>TRBV28|TRBJ1-2
CASRRPDGYTF
>TRBV14|TRBJ1-6
CASSQDYPGGSPLHF
>TRBV29-1|TRBJ1-4
CSVGGEMGEKLFF
>TRBV12-5|TRBJ2-1
CASGYTGYNEQFF